This TCR beta chain emerged from a study of brain T cells in children with intractable seizures. Study-wide results and caveats: Pre-surgery blood may have been undersampled, hiding some clones.

CDR1 is SGHAT, CDR2 FQNNGV, per germline. The V gene lost 5 bases and the J gene lost 7 bases, with 20 bases spanning the gap. CDR3 length: 16 residues. In regard to this clone: As yet, its antigen is unknown.

The table came from immunoSEQ multiplex PCR; TCRdb's copy has only in-frame clones and leaves some out. The top ten hold around 5% of the sample, which has about 340,000 clones, about 94% seen once. Described time point: blood from clinic visit 5 months post-surgery; TSC patient then seizure free. Only cases whose brain tissue showed the highest T cell transcript signatures were sequenced. This material consisted of peripheral blood, taken 4 to 5 months after surgery. The TCR originated in a boy under two years old with tuberous sclerosis and intractable seizures. The chain has TRBV11-2 and TRBJ1-4; D gene unclear. CDR3 bases: TGTGCCAGCAGCCCGACCGGGCGAGGGCGTGGTGAAAAACTGTTTTTT. Protein sequence: CASSPTGRGRGEKLFF. Drawing the rest from reference TRBV11-2 and TRBJ1-4, the complete variable domain is EAGVAQSPRYKIIEKRQSVAFWCNPISGHATLYWYQQILGQGPKLLIQFQNNGVVDDSQLPKDRFSAERLKGVDSTLKIQPAKLEDSAVYLCASSPTGRGRGEKLFFGSGTQLSVL.